What follows are 9 T cell receptor beta chains derived from one specimen sequenced in a study of Ad26.COV2.S vaccination and SARS-CoV-2 variants. Treatment indicated: over 15 received Ad26.COV2.S at low or high dose, single or two shots; 5 received placebo; per-sample allocation not given. Following the first vaccine or placebo injection, samples were taken on day 63. Profiled with immunoSEQ multiplex PCR; TCRdb holds only in-frame clones, not every one. The data hold hundreds of thousands of clones, with roughly 90% observed a single time. The sample in question was peripheral blood, obtained in a trial of Ad26.COV2.S vaccine versus placebo. The receptors were gathered from a person between 18 and 60 years old who received the Ad26.COV2.S COVID-19 vaccine or a placebo.

V gene TRBV10-2 combines with J gene TRBJ1-1; 11 bases align to TRBD1. J lost 7 bases, V lost 6 bases, and 4 bases had no gene match. Looked up from germline, CDR1 is WSHSY and CDR2 is SAAADI. The CDR3 contains 13 residues. Here the CDR3 reads CASSLGTGGEAFF. CDR3 coding DNA: TGCGCCAGCAGCCTTGGGACAGGGGGTGAAGCTTTCTTT.

This sequence joins TRBV7-2 and TRBJ1-3; D is undetermined. From germline, CDR1 is SGHTA and CDR2 FQGNSA. The length of the CDR3 is 17 residues. V gave up 0 bases and J gave up 0 bases, with 12 bases separating them. CDR3 amino acids: CASSLAAQPYSGNTIYF. The CDR3 nucleotides read TGTGCCAGCAGCTTAGCCGCACAGCCTTACTCTGGAAACACCATATATTTT.

With regard to this clone: Other DNA sequences of this sample code for an identical CDR3. J is TRBJ2-3 and V is TRBV3-1 (or the pseudogene TRBV3-2), with D uncertain. The germline gives CDR1 LGHDT, CDR2 YNNKEL (reference sequence). V was cut by 3 bases and J by 4 bases, with 2 bases left in between. This CDR3 has 11 amino acids. CDR3 sequence: CASSHADTQYF. The CDR3 DNA is TGTGCCAGCAGCCACGCAGATACGCAGTATTTT.

The chain carries TRBV24-1 and TRBJ1-2; D gene unclear. V lost 1 base and J 4 bases, leaving 6 bases between the germline ends. This CDR3 spans 13 amino acids. In germline, CDR1 is KGHDR, CDR2 SFDVKD. The CDR3 DNA reads as TGTGCCACCAGTGATTTACAGTCCTATGGCTACACCTTC. Its translation is CATSDLQSYGYTF.

V gene TRBV2 combines with J gene TRBJ1-1; D possibly corresponds to TRBD1 (5 bases). The germline gives CDR1 SNHLY, CDR2 FYNNEI. Deletions cut 6 bases from V and 0 bases from J, with 14 bases between. CDR3 length: 15 amino acids. CDR3 in DNA: TGTGCCAGCAGGAACAGGATGACCGTGAACACTGAAGCTTTCTTT. It encodes CASRNRMTVNTEAFF.

J is TRBJ1-1 and V is TRBV4-1; 7 bases match TRBD1. V trimming: 2 bases; J trimming: 6 bases; junction bases outside the gene matches: 9. Germline loops: CDR1 MGHRA, CDR2 YSYEKL. The CDR3 consists of 15 residues. The CDR3 nucleotides read TGCGCCAGCAGCCAACCGACAGGGAGTTTCCCTGAAGCTTTCTTT. Its protein is CASSQPTGSFPEAFF.

The J gene is TRBJ1-5, the V gene TRBV5-8; TRBD1 matches at 7 bases. CDR1 is SGHTS and CDR2 is YDEGEE in the germline V gene. J gave up 5 bases and V 4 bases, and 3 bases lay outside the gene matches. This CDR3 spans 13 amino acids. In DNA form, the CDR3 reads TGTGCCAGCAGCCGTCAGGGGGATCAGCCCCAGCATTTT. Protein product: CASSRQGDQPQHF.

The V and J genes are TRBV11-2 and TRBJ2-7, with a weak D call TRBD1 (5 bases). The germline gives CDR1 SGHAT, CDR2 FQNNGV. The CDR3 runs 17 residues. Trimming removed 2 bases from V and 2 bases from J, with 19 bases in between. The CDR3 DNA sequence: TGTGCCAGCAGCTTATTCAGAGACAGCAGGCAGGCCTACGAGCAGTACTTC. Protein sequence: CASSLFRDSRQAYEQYF.

This chain connects TRBV18 to TRBJ1-1, with D possibly matching TRBD1 (5 bases). CDR1 KGHSH and CDR2 LQKENI come from the germline V gene. Trimming pared 3 bases from V and 0 bases from J, leaving 17 bases between. CDR3 length equals 17 residues. Here the CDR3 reads CASSPQGSGSMNTEAFF. As DNA, the CDR3 is TGTGCCAGCTCACCTCAGGGATCGGGTTCGATGAACACTGAAGCTTTCTTT.